Detailed here is one T cell receptor (beta chain). The germline gives CDR1 SGDLS, CDR2 YYNGEE. The CDR3 extends over 16 amino acids. With 0 bases removed from V and 0 bases from J, the gap between germline ends came to 9 bases. Under the authors' procedure: Reference gene primer amplification yielded estimated nucleated cell counts. Profiling relied on immunoSEQ multiplex PCR, and the TCRdb table lists in-frame clones only, not all of them. That table gives V, J and clone size, and the DNA gave D and trimming. The table has approximately 150,000 clones, 84% seen once; the top ten hold about 1.5%. The source of the sample is a study of blood T cell repertoires in COVID-19. Study-wide background: Acute and convalescent COVID-19 specimens originated in the United States, Italy and Spain. In each case, the material was cDNA or gDNA derived from T cells, B-cell-depleted T cells, or PBMCs.

The sample was peripheral blood. The chain uses TRBV9 and TRBJ1-4; D possibly corresponds to TRBD1 (5 bases). The TCR sequence derives from a man in his sixties with acute or convalescent COVID-19. CDR3 nucleotide sequence: TGTGCCAGCAGCGTAGAAGACAGTGCAACTAATGAAAAACTGTTTTTT. It yields the protein CASSVEDSATNEKLFF.